Below, 14 T cell receptor beta chains from the same sample are listed, as sequenced in a study of blood T cells in healthy people across ages. The second PCR ran about 6 to 12 cycles with a sample-barcoded 5' primer and J-beta primers. TCRdb reprocessed the 5' RACE reads with MiXCR, giving one entry per CDR3 protein. The sample contains 1.5 million to 2 million distinct CDR3 sequences, roughly 50% of which appear only once. Sequencing input: blood. Every receptor here comes from a woman between 35 and 50 years old in good health.

This clonotype was seen a single time. J is TRBJ1-2 and V is TRBV2; 12 bases agree with TRBD1. The CDR3 sequence is 16 residues long. The V gene end was trimmed by 6 bases and the J gene end by 4 bases; junction bases not matched to a gene: 9. Per the germline V gene, CDR1 is SNHLY and CDR2 is FYNNEI. The chain's CDR3 is CASRWDRGRVGYGYTF. CDR3 sequence (DNA): TGTGCCAGCAGGTGGGACAGGGGGCGCGTTGGCTATGGCTACACCTTC.

The rearrangement uses TRBV20-1 and TRBJ1-2; D gene unclear. Germline values: CDR1 DFQATT, CDR2 SNEGSKA (reference sequence). Trimming cost V 0 bases and J 8 bases, with 19 bases left between them. The CDR3 runs to 15 residues. DNA for the CDR3: TGCAGTGCTAGAGATATCCAGGAGGCCCTTATCGGCTACACCTTC. Its translation: CSARDIQEALIGYTF.

This clonotype was picked up a small number of times. The junction and the germline gene differ at one end; a read error may be behind it. The CDR3 nucleotides are TGCGCCAGTAGCCAAGAGTCCCCGGGGGACGAACAAGAGACCCAGTACTTC. Its protein is CASSQESPGDEQETQYF. J is TRBJ2-5 and V is TRBV4-1; tentative D call: TRBD2 (6 bases). This CDR3 is built from 17 residues. In germline, CDR1 is MGHRA, CDR2 YSYEKL.

CDR3 nucleotide sequence: TGCAGTGCTAGAGATAATCGCGGGGGGCGGGGTACGCAGTATTTT. It yields the protein CSARDNRGGRGTQYF. The chain links TRBV20-1 to TRBJ2-3, with 8 bases that match TRBD2. The J segment lost 8 bases and the V segment lost 0 bases, leaving 10 bases of the junction unmatched. The CDR3 covers 15 residues. In germline, CDR1 is DFQATT, CDR2 SNEGSKA (reference sequence).

This chain uses TRBV6-2 or TRBV6-3 with TRBJ1-1, with 7 nucleotides matching TRBD1. Unmatched junction bases numbered 11, after V lost 6 bases and J lost 4 bases. The CDR3 is made up of 15 amino acids. Germline V gene sequence: CDR1 MNHEY, CDR2 SVGEGT. Here the CDR3 reads CASRSYQGQTTEAFF. The CDR3 region has the DNA TGTGCCAGCAGATCCTACCAGGGACAGACCACTGAAGCTTTCTTT.

This chain links TRBV6-5 with TRBJ2-7; D is perhaps TRBD1 or TRBD2 (5 bases each). V lost 6 bases to trimming and J lost 7 bases, with 19 bases between them. Germline loops: CDR1 MNHEY, CDR2 SVGAGI. The CDR3 sequence is 14 residues long. CDR3 sequence: CASSSEGSYNEQYF. As DNA, the CDR3 is TGTGCCAGCAGCTCTGAGGGGTCCTACAATGAGCAGTACTTC.

This sequence joins TRBV28 and TRBJ1-5; no reliable D call. The CDR3 loop spans 13 amino acids. Germline CDR1 and CDR2: MDHEN and SYDVKM. V was trimmed by 7 bases and J by 6 bases, leaving 13 bases between them. For the CDR3, the DNA is TGTGCCAGCAACATAGGGATTGTTCAGCCCCAGCATTTT. This codes for CASNIGIVQPQHF.

This rearrangement joins TRBV6-2 or TRBV6-3 to TRBJ2-3; 9 nucleotides align to TRBD2. Germline CDR1 MNHEY, CDR2 SVGEGT. V lost 0 bases, J lost 1 base, and 17 bases stayed unmatched. CDR3 length: 21 residues. The CDR3, as DNA: TGTGCCAGCAGTTACTCCTCCGGCGGGGGGGAATTCAGGGGGGGCACAGATACGCAGTATTTT. As protein: CASSYSSGGGEFRGGTDTQYF.

The chain recombines TRBV30 with TRBJ2-7, with 8 bases aligning to TRBD2. With V trimmed by 1 base and J by 2 bases, 1 base remained unmatched. The V gene's germline CDR1 is GTSNPN and CDR2 SVGIG (reference sequence). This CDR3 contains 13 residues. The CDR3 DNA sequence: TGTGCCTGGAGTGAGGGACTAGCCTACGAGCAGTACTTC. Encoded protein: CAWSEGLAYEQYF.

The chain is built from TRBV3-1 and TRBJ2-7; D remains ambiguous. The tail of the sequence fits TRBJ2-4 better, so the J call may be wrong. The CDR3 is 14 residues long. Germline CDR1 reads LGHDT; CDR2 reads YNNKEL (reference sequence). The CDR3 is CASSQGSLQNIQYF. DNA for the CDR3: TGTGCCAGCAGCCAAGGGTCGCTCCAAAACATTCAGTACTTC.

The sample holds a few counts of this clonotype. The rearrangement links TRBV12-3 or TRBV12-4 to TRBJ2-1; TRBD1 matches at 7 bases. This CDR3 region has 14 residues. V was pared by 2 bases and J by 8 bases, with 6 bases of the junction left unmatched. The CDR3 loop reads CASSLRQGVDEQFF. CDR3 sequence (DNA): TGTGCCAGCAGTTTACGGCAGGGGGTTGATGAGCAGTTCTTC.

This clonotype occurred a few times. The chain joins TRBV7-2 to TRBJ1-5; TRBD1 agrees at 7 bases. V gave up 0 bases and J gave up 8 bases; unmatched junction bases: 7. Germline loops: CDR1 SGHTA, CDR2 FQGNSA. The CDR3 length is 15 residues. The CDR3 region has the DNA TGTGCCAGCAGCTTAGCGGGACAGATCCTAGAGCCCCAGCATTTT. It specifies CASSLAGQILEPQHF. Supplemented by reference TRBV7-2 and TRBJ1-5, the full variable domain reads GAGVSQSPSNKVTEKGKDVELRCDPISGHTALYWYRQSLGQGLEFLIYFQGNSAPDKSGLPSDRFSAERTGGSVSTLTIQRTQQEDSAVYLCASSLAGQILEPQHFGDGTRLSIL.

The chain has TRBV7-9 and TRBJ2-1, with D unresolved. The germline V gene has CDR1 SEHNR and CDR2 FQNEAQ (reference sequence). This CDR3 contains 12 residues. The V gene lost 4 bases and the J gene lost 10 bases, with 11 bases spanning the gap. This chain's CDR3 is CASSSLSEEQFF. The CDR3, as DNA: TGTGCCAGCAGCTCCCTAAGCGAAGAGCAGTTCTTC. The full variable domain, in which reference TRBV7-9 and TRBJ2-1 provide the parts outside the CDR3, is DTGVSQNPRHKITKRGQNVTFRCDPISEHNRLYWYRQTLGQGPEFLTYFQNEAQLEKSRLLSDRFSAERPKGSFSTLEIQRTEQGDSAMYLCASSSLSEEQFFGPGTRLTVL.

This clonotype has a handful of counts. The J gene is TRBJ2-5, the V gene TRBV13, with D perhaps matching TRBD1 (6 bases). The DNA end is more similar to TRBJ2-7, so the J call may be wrong. CDR1 and CDR2 from the germline V gene are PRHDT and FYEKMQ (reference sequence). This CDR3 is built from 14 residues. DNA of the CDR3: TGTGCCACCGCGGTCGGGACACTAATCTCCGAGCAGTACTTC. It encodes CATAVGTLISEQYF.